The following is a T cell receptor (beta chain) sequence with its context. The antigen it recognizes is unknown. Per-base quality was not reported, and no clone a single base away is much larger than it. The sample belongs to a study of control samples from healthy donors and cancer patients (dated by TCRdb to about 2020). There are 14 amino acids in the CDR3, from cysteine to phenylalanine inclusive. CDR3 DNA only is kept here, 42 bases in frame from base 1. CDR1 and CDR2 are drawn from the germline V gene: LGHNA, YNFKEQ. V was cut back by 4 bases and J by 2 bases, leaving a gap of 10 bases between them. Receptor amplification or capture employed the immunoSEQ multiplex PCR assay. The source is immuneACCESS, and TCRdb retained only in-frame sequences with V and J called. Part of the clones is not carried over; for the studies checked, unresolved V genes explain less than half of this, and the remainder is unexplained. The sample includes about 98,000 clones, with roughly nine tenths observed a single time. About 2.5% of the sample goes to the ten largest clones.

The source material was blood. This receptor chain uses TRBV4-2 and TRBJ2-3; tentative D gene TRBD2, with 5 bases matching. The source of this sequence is a woman aged 18 to 35 in good health. The DNA sequence is TGTGCCAGCAGCCCAGAGGGAGACACAGATACGCAGTATTTT. Protein translation: CASSPEGDTDTQYF.